This entry concerns a single TCR beta chain. This sample was taken from a study of TIL therapy for anti-PD-1-resistant metastatic lung cancer. Time point reported: pre-treatment sample, taken before nivolumab and TIL therapy. Pleural nodules or supraclavicular lymph nodes made up most of the excised metastases sampled. Trimming took 5 bases from V and 7 from J; bases not matched to a gene: 7. There are 14 residues in the CDR3. Germline CDR1 reads SGHNT; CDR2 reads YENEEA. Sequencing used immunoSEQ v3. TCRdb's table, derived via immunoSEQ multiplex PCR, lists solely in-frame clones and lacks some. The profile shows 25,000 to 30,000 clones, roughly 72% of them singletons.

V gene TRBV11-3 combines with J gene TRBJ2-1; the match to TRBD1 covers 8 bases. The sequence was collected from a person between 25 and 80 years old with non-small cell lung cancer. The specimen comprised tumor tissue, sampled at baseline. The CDR3 spells CASSPRTGLNEQFF. The CDR3 DNA is TGTGCCAGCAGCCCCCGGACAGGGTTGAATGAGCAGTTCTTC.